This entry describes one T cell receptor (beta chain). Its antigen is as yet unknown. This entry comes from a study of cytotoxic CD8 clonotypes in ibrutinib-treated CLL. Study-wide findings and caveats: Patients showed higher baseline clonality than age-matched healthy donors, and it tracked circulating CD8+ T-cell counts. At progression, clonality fell back toward baseline after rising at ibrutinib response. The study sampled sustained-remission and progressing patients at different times.

CDR3 length: 16 residues. Germline V lookup: CDR1 PRHDT, CDR2 FYEKMQ (reference sequence). Trimming took off 8 bases at V and 1 base at J, with 18 bases between the two ends. The targeted sequencing depth was 1 in 200,000 to 1 in 1 million T cells. Method: immunoSEQ multiplex PCR; TCRdb's copy keeps in-frame clones and lacks some. The sample carries 130,000 or so clones, 70% to 85% recorded once. Source: PBMCs, taken after 12 months of ibrutinib treatment. This sequence joins TRBV13 and TRBJ2-1; D is perhaps TRBD2 (5 bases). This receptor was identified in a human donor with chronic lymphocytic leukemia. CDR3 in amino acids: CASRPGTTLSYNEQFF. CDR3 nucleotide sequence: TGTGCCAGCCGACCGGGAACAACACTTTCCTACAATGAGCAGTTCTTC.